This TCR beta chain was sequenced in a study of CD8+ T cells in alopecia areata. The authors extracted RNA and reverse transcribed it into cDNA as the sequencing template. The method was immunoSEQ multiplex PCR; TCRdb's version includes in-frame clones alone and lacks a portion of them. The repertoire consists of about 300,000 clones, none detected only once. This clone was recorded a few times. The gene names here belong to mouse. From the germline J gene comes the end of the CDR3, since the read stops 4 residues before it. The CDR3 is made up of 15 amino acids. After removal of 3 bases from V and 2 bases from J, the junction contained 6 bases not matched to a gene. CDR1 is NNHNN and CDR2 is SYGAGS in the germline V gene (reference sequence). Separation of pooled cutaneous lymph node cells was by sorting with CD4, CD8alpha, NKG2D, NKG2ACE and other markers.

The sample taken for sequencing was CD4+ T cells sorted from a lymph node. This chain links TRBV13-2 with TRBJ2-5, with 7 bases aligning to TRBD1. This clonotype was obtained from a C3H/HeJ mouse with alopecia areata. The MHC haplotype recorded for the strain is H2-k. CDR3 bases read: TGTGCCAGCGGTGTTGACAGGGCGAGCCAAGAC. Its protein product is CASGVDRASQD. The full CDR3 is CASGVDRASQDTQYF.